The sequence of this T cell receptor (beta chain) was determined in a study of T cell responses to AZD1222 COVID-19 vaccine. The CDR3 consists of 14 residues. Germline V gives CDR1 PRHDT, CDR2 FYEKMQ (reference sequence). The germline V and J ends were trimmed by 3 bases and 9 bases, with 14 bases remaining between them. TCRdb's table, derived via immunoSEQ multiplex PCR, lists solely in-frame clones and lacks some. The sample has roughly 170,000 clones, 85% to 95% seen once. Sequencing was performed on peripheral blood, taken on day 0 of AZD1222 vaccination. This TCR came from an adult in good health. The chain recombines TRBV13 with TRBJ2-2; no reliable D call. CDR3 in amino acids: CASSFVTARRELFF. Written as DNA, the CDR3 is TGTGCCAGCAGCTTCGTAACCGCTAGGAGGGAGCTGTTTTTT.